Below are 32 T cell receptor beta chains sequenced from a single sample in a study of pediatric ulcerative colitis. This table comes from immunoSEQ multiplex PCR, and its TCRdb copy is limited to in-frame clones, with some not included. Of approximately 9,300 clones in the sample, about 90% were seen once. The sample taken for sequencing was blood. The source is a girl aged 10-17 years with moderate ulcerative colitis.

This chain connects TRBV28 to TRBJ2-3, with D tentatively TRBD1 (6 bases). Trimming took 4 bases from V and 4 from J, leaving 15 bases between them. The CDR3 runs 15 residues. Germline lookup yields CDR1 MDHEN and CDR2 SYDVKM. CDR3 sequence reads: CASSSAGAGADTQYF. CDR3 sequence (DNA): TGTGCCAGCAGTTCCGCAGGGGCGGGTGCAGATACGCAGTATTTT.

This chain uses TRBV25-1 with TRBJ2-7, with D perhaps matching TRBD1 or TRBD2 (5 bases each). Germline V CDR1 and CDR2: MGHDK, SYGVNS. Deletions cut 4 bases from V and 4 bases from J, with 5 bases between. The CDR3 covers 11 residues. The CDR3 loop reads CASSGGYEQYF. CDR3 bases: TGTGCCAGCAGTGGGGGGTACGAGCAGTACTTC.

A few counts support this clone. The gene calls are TRBV4-1 and TRBJ1-1; 11 bases map to TRBD1. The CDR3 length is 16 residues. Per germline, CDR1 MGHRA and CDR2 YSYEKL. The V segment lost 6 bases and the J segment 5 bases; nucleotides outside the gene matches: 11. This chain's CDR3 is CASRHSRDRGFTEAFF. The CDR3, as DNA: TGCGCCAGCAGACATAGCCGGGACAGGGGGTTTACTGAAGCTTTCTTT.

The chain is built from TRBV2 and TRBJ2-5; no firm D call. Germline assignment: CDR1 SNHLY and CDR2 FYNNEI. CDR3 length: 13 residues. Trimming removed 6 bases at V and 2 bases at J, with 10 bases between. The CDR3 coding sequence is TGTGCCAGCAGCCTAACAGCTCAAGAGACCCAGTACTTC. Its protein product is CASSLTAQETQYF.

The chain joins TRBV11-2 to TRBJ1-2; 7 nucleotides agree with TRBD1. V gave up 4 bases and J gave up 3 bases; unmatched junction bases: 2. Per germline, CDR1 SGHAT and CDR2 FQNNGV. CDR3 length: 13 amino acids. The DNA for the CDR3 is TGTGCCAGCAGCTGGGGGACAGACTATGGCTACACCTTC. It translates to CASSWGTDYGYTF.

For the CDR3, the DNA is TGTGCCAGCAGCTTAGCACAACCGACGGTTTCCTATGGCTACACCTTC. Translation: CASSLAQPTVSYGYTF. The chain couples TRBV13 to TRBJ1-2; D unclear. The germline V gene encodes CDR1 PRHDT and CDR2 FYEKMQ (reference sequence). The CDR3 is 16 amino acids. V was cut by 1 base and J by 4 bases, with 16 bases left in between.

The chain combines TRBV5-6 with TRBJ1-1; 7 bases line up with TRBD1. The V gene end was trimmed by 0 bases and the J gene end by 9 bases; junction bases not matched to a gene: 5. The CDR3 covers 13 residues. Germline V gene data show CDR1 as SGHDT and CDR2 as YYEEEE. The CDR3 DNA reads as TGTGCCAGCAGCTTGGACAGGGGTATCCAAGCTTTCTTT. This gives the protein CASSLDRGIQAFF.

The chain links TRBV5-6 to TRBJ2-7; 8 bases line up with TRBD1. V trimming: 3 bases; J trimming: 5 bases; junction bases outside the gene matches: 4. From germline, CDR1 is SGHDT and CDR2 YYEEEE. CDR3 length equals 13 residues. This chain's CDR3 is CASSSTDRDEQYF. The CDR3 DNA is TGTGCCAGCAGCTCGACGGACAGGGACGAGCAGTACTTC.

This chain uses TRBV7-9 with TRBJ1-4; no clear D. The CDR3 runs 14 residues. V was clipped by 8 bases and J by 0 bases, with 10 bases between them. Germline CDR1 and CDR2: SEHNR and FQNEAQ (reference sequence). The CDR3 DNA follows: TGTGCCAGCCGAACCCTACCAACTAATGAAAAACTGTTTTTT. Translated: CASRTLPTNEKLFF.

The rearrangement uses TRBV19 and TRBJ1-1; D is ambiguous. There are 12 residues in the CDR3. Germline V lookup: CDR1 LNHDA, CDR2 SQIVND (reference sequence). Trimming stripped 5 bases from V and 1 base from J, with 5 bases between. CDR3 loop: CASSGRNTEAFF. The CDR3 DNA is TGTGCCAGTAGTGGGCGGAACACTGAAGCTTTCTTT.

The V and J genes are TRBV19 and TRBJ1-3, with unresolved D. Looked up from germline, CDR1 is LNHDA and CDR2 is SQIVND (reference sequence). V was clipped by 0 bases and J by 1 base, with 13 bases between them. This CDR3 is built from 17 residues. The CDR3: CASSIDGPGSSGNTIYF. The CDR3 bases are TGTGCCAGTAGTATAGACGGCCCAGGTTCTTCTGGAAACACCATATATTTT.

This chain connects TRBV27 to TRBJ2-2; D not resolved. Trimming removed 6 bases at V and 6 bases at J, with 8 bases between. Germline loops: CDR1 MNHEY, CDR2 SMNVEV (reference sequence). The CDR3 runs to 12 residues. CDR3 DNA: TGTGCCAGCAGGCCACTTTCCGGGGAGCTGTTTTTT. It translates to CASRPLSGELFF.

The V call is TRBV5-6, the J call TRBJ2-7, with TRBD1 identical over 7 bases. Losses at the gene ends were 4 bases for V and 2 bases for J; bases not matched to a gene: 3. The length of the CDR3 is 13 residues. Germline lookup yields CDR1 SGHDT and CDR2 YYEEEE. CDR3 in amino acids: CASSLQGTYEQYF. The CDR3 bases are TGTGCCAGCAGCCTACAGGGGACCTACGAGCAGTACTTC.

The chain links TRBV11-2 to TRBJ2-7; D remains unclear. Per germline, CDR1 SGHAT and CDR2 FQNNGV. This CDR3 region has 14 residues. V lost 2 bases to trimming and J lost 2 bases, with 10 bases between them. CDR3 sequence: CASSLSIGTYEQYF. For the CDR3, the DNA is TGTGCCAGCAGCTTATCTATAGGGACCTACGAGCAGTACTTC.

This rearrangement joins TRBV11-2 to TRBJ2-1; 14 nucleotides line up with TRBD2. CDR3 length equals 17 residues. With V trimmed by 5 bases and J by 10 bases, 13 bases remained unmatched. CDR1 is SGHAT and CDR2 is FQNNGV in the germline V gene. CDR3 DNA: TGTGCCAGCAGCACGGGACTAGCGGGGGCCCGTTGGGTCGAGCAGTTCTTC. Its translation: CASSTGLAGARWVEQFF. Full variable domain (missing parts from reference TRBV11-2 and TRBJ2-1): EAGVAQSPRYKIIEKRQSVAFWCNPISGHATLYWYQQILGQGPKLLIQFQNNGVVDDSQLPKDRFSAERLKGVDSTLKIQPAKLEDSAVYLCASSTGLAGARWVEQFFGPGTRLTVL.

The rearrangement uses TRBV25-1 and TRBJ2-1; D possibly corresponds to TRBD2 (6 bases). The CDR3 is 14 amino acids. V lost 7 bases, J lost 0 bases, and 10 bases lay in between. Germline V gene data show CDR1 as MGHDK and CDR2 as SYGVNS. As DNA, the CDR3 is TGTGCCAGCAAGCCCGGGGGCTCCTACAATGAGCAGTTCTTC. As protein: CASKPGGSYNEQFF.

This chain joins TRBV5-4 and TRBJ2-3; D tentatively fits TRBD1 or TRBD2 (5 bases each). Germline-derived CDR1 and CDR2 are SGHNT and YYREEE (reference sequence). The CDR3 is 16 residues long. The V end lost 0 bases, the J end lost 0 bases, and 11 bases lay between the germline ends. In DNA, the CDR3 is TGTGCCAGCAGCTTGGAGGTAGGGACCAGCACAGATACGCAGTATTTT. It translates to CASSLEVGTSTDTQYF.

The rearrangement links TRBV7-8 to TRBJ1-5; D unclear. Per germline, CDR1 SGHVS and CDR2 FQNEAQ. Trimming pared 3 bases from V and 0 bases from J, leaving 15 bases between. The CDR3 contains 17 residues. This chain's CDR3 is CASSFRATQYSNQPQHF. The CDR3 DNA follows: TGTGCCAGCAGCTTTAGGGCAACCCAATATAGCAATCAGCCCCAGCATTTT.

J is TRBJ2-7 and V is TRBV2, with D hard to call. CDR1 and CDR2 (germline): SNHLY, FYNNEI. V lost 6 bases and J lost 6, with 15 bases in between. The CDR3 totals 13 residues. This CDR3 reads CASSRVVVGEQYF. The CDR3 DNA reads TGTGCCAGCAGCCGGGTCGTGGTGGGCGAGCAGTACTTC.

This chain links TRBV15 with TRBJ1-1; no clear D gene. V lost 1 base to trimming and J lost 0 bases, with 9 bases between them. From germline, CDR1 is LNHNV and CDR2 YYDKDF (reference sequence). The CDR3 has 15 amino acids. The CDR3 region has the DNA TGTGCCACCAGCAGAGGACAATCCCTGAACACTGAAGCTTTCTTT. The encoded protein is CATSRGQSLNTEAFF.

This chain connects TRBV6-1 to TRBJ2-1; TRBD2 matches at 9 bases. V lost 5 bases to trimming and J lost 10 bases; unmatched junction nucleotides: 9. This CDR3 is 14 amino acids long. In germline, CDR1 is MNHNS, CDR2 SASEGT. DNA for the CDR3: TGTGCCAGCAGTACTAGCGGGTACCTCTCCGAGCAGTTCTTC. It codes for CASSTSGYLSEQFF.

The chain uses TRBV28 and TRBJ2-4, with 8 bases aligning to TRBD1. Germline values: CDR1 MDHEN, CDR2 SYDVKM. This CDR3 has 16 amino acids. J gave up 1 base and V 2 bases, and 4 bases lay outside the gene matches. CDR3 amino acids: CASSLTGDRAKNIQYF. CDR3 nucleotide sequence: TGTGCCAGCAGTTTAACAGGGGACAGGGCCAAAAACATTCAGTACTTC.

The rearrangement links TRBV7-3 to TRBJ1-1, with a tentative D call TRBD1 (5 bases). V was cut by 1 base and J by 6 bases, with 15 bases left in between. Germline CDR1 is SGHTA and CDR2 is FQGTGA. The CDR3 contains 15 residues. Here the CDR3 reads CASSLSLGPSAEAFF. The DNA for the CDR3 is TGTGCCAGCAGCTTAAGTCTGGGGCCGTCGGCTGAAGCTTTCTTT.

This chain connects TRBV27 to TRBJ2-5; 7 bases are shared with TRBD1. CDR1 and CDR2 (germline): MNHEY, SMNVEV (reference sequence). The CDR3 has 13 amino acids. The junction had 5 bases not matched to a gene; V was cut back by 9 bases and J by 1 base. For the CDR3, the DNA is TGTGCCAGTAGCAGGGGGTCCCAAGAGACCCAGTACTTC. Translated, it gives CASSRGSQETQYF.

The chain joins TRBV5-4 to TRBJ2-5, with 9 bases aligning to TRBD1. The CDR3 extends over 15 amino acids. Trimming cost V 0 bases and J 6 bases; bases outside gene matches: 6. Germline assignment: CDR1 SGHNT and CDR2 YYREEE (reference sequence). CDR3 nucleotides: TGTGCCAGCAGCTTGGTTTCTGGACAGGGGCAGACCCAGTACTTC. Amino acids: CASSLVSGQGQTQYF.

CDR3 sequence: CASSFRTSGSAVNEQFF. For the CDR3, the DNA is TGTGCCAGCAGTTTTAGGACTAGCGGGAGTGCGGTCAATGAGCAGTTCTTC. This rearrangement joins TRBV28 to TRBJ2-1; TRBD2 matches 13 bases. Germline assignment: CDR1 MDHEN and CDR2 SYDVKM. The CDR3 spans 17 residues. V trimming: 3 bases; J trimming: 6 bases; junction bases outside the gene matches: 8.

The J gene is TRBJ1-5, the V gene TRBV7-8; D possibly corresponds to TRBD1 (5 bases). From germline, CDR1 is SGHVS and CDR2 FQNEAQ. Trimming cost V 5 bases and J 4 bases, with 15 bases left between them. The CDR3 spans 15 residues. For the CDR3, the DNA is TGTGCCAGCAGCCTGAGCCGGGGGGTAAATCAGCCCCAGCATTTT. As protein: CASSLSRGVNQPQHF.

The V and J genes are TRBV6-5 and TRBJ1-1; no firm D call. The V and J ends lost 4 bases and 4 bases respectively, with 7 bases between them. This CDR3 spans 12 amino acids. Per germline, CDR1 MNHEY and CDR2 SVGAGI. CDR3 amino acids: CASSSPSTEAFF. In DNA form, the CDR3 reads TGTGCCAGCAGTTCCCCCTCCACTGAAGCTTTCTTT.

The chain has TRBV6-5 and TRBJ2-3, with 8 bases identical to TRBD2. Trimming at V came to 6 bases and at J to 4 bases, leaving 9 bases not matched to a gene. The CDR3 is 15 residues long. Germline CDR1 MNHEY, CDR2 SVGAGI. The CDR3 sequence is CASSGGVEIPDTQYF. In DNA, the CDR3 is TGTGCCAGCAGCGGGGGGGTAGAGATACCAGATACGCAGTATTTT.

The CDR3 sequence: CASTPGGDYGYTF. In DNA, the CDR3 is TGTGCCAGCACCCCCGGAGGGGACTATGGCTACACCTTC. V gene TRBV27 combines with J gene TRBJ1-2; possibly TRBD1 for D (5 bases). Germline values: CDR1 MNHEY, CDR2 SMNVEV (reference sequence). This CDR3 has 13 amino acids. Trimming removed 7 bases at V and 3 bases at J, with 12 bases between.

The CDR3, as DNA: TGTGCCAGCAGCTTGCAGGGTATAGAGACCCAGTACTTC. Translating gives CASSLQGIETQYF. J is TRBJ2-5 and V is TRBV5-8, with D perhaps matching TRBD1 (5 bases). CDR3 length equals 13 residues. The germline V and J ends were trimmed by 1 base and 4 bases, with 8 bases remaining between them. Germline values: CDR1 SGHTS, CDR2 YDEGEE. The whole variable domain, filled in from reference TRBV5-8 and TRBJ2-5, reads EAGVTQSPTHLIKTRGQQATLRCSPISGHTSVYWYQQALGLGLQFLLWYDEGEERNRGNFPPRFSGRQFPNYSSELNVNALELEDSALYLCASSLQGIETQYFGPGTRLLVL.

The rearrangement links TRBV30 to TRBJ1-2; D remains ambiguous. The CDR3 contains 15 residues. Germline V CDR1 and CDR2: GTSNPN, SVGIG (reference sequence). V dropped 2 bases and J dropped 0 bases, with 13 bases sitting between them. CDR3 in amino acids: CAWSIGSGPNYGYTF. CDR3 nucleotide sequence: TGTGCCTGGAGTATAGGATCAGGTCCTAACTATGGCTACACCTTC.